This passage covers 19 T cell receptor beta chains from one sample sequenced in a study of shared clonotypes between healthy human individuals. Clones were sequenced by immunoSEQ multiplex PCR, and TCRdb holds only the in-frame ones, with some missing. The sample lists approximately 2.5 million clones, more than 80% occurring once. Sequenced: naive CD4+ T cells sorted from blood. The subset here: CD45RA+ positively selected. The receptors here all came from a man younger than 35 in good health.

The chain combines TRBV5-1 with TRBJ1-5; D unresolved. V lost 4 bases and J lost 3, with 8 bases in between. This CDR3 spans 13 amino acids. In germline, CDR1 is SGHRS, CDR2 YFSETQ. The CDR3 sequence is CASSLGFNQPQHF. In DNA form, the CDR3 reads TGCGCCAGCAGCCTAGGGTTCAATCAGCCCCAGCATTTT. The full variable domain, in which reference TRBV5-1 and TRBJ1-5 provide the parts outside the CDR3, is KAGVTQTPRYLIKTRGQQVTLSCSPISGHRSVSWYQQTPGQGLQFLFEYFSETQRNKGNFPGRFSGRQFSNSRSEMNVSTLELGDSALYLCASSLGFNQPQHFGDGTRLSIL.

In the case of this clone: This same CDR3 is encoded by further DNA sequences in the sample. This rearrangement joins TRBV6-5 to TRBJ1-1; D possibly corresponds to TRBD1 (6 bases). The germline V gene encodes CDR1 MNHEY and CDR2 SVGAGI. The CDR3 contains 13 residues. V was shortened by 9 bases and J by 0 bases, with 11 bases between the two germline ends. CDR3 sequence reads: CASTRTVNTEAFF. In nucleotides, the CDR3 is TGTGCCAGTACTCGGACAGTGAACACTGAAGCTTTCTTT.

CDR3 coding DNA: TGTGCCAGCAGAGATGGAACAACAACTAATGAAAAACTGTTTTTT. Amino acid sequence: CASRDGTTTNEKLFF. V usage is TRBV6-5 and J usage is TRBJ1-4; D unclear. Germline values: CDR1 MNHEY, CDR2 SVGAGI. This CDR3 has 15 amino acids. V lost 6 bases to trimming and J lost 0 bases, with 11 bases between them.

V and J are TRBV6-5 and TRBJ1-1, with 8 bases that match TRBD1. This CDR3 is 14 amino acids long. The J segment lost 5 bases and the V segment lost 4 bases, leaving 6 bases of the junction unmatched. CDR1 MNHEY and CDR2 SVGAGI come from the germline V gene. The CDR3 loop is CASSWRQGRTEAFF. The CDR3 coding sequence is TGTGCCAGCAGTTGGAGACAGGGGAGAACTGAAGCTTTCTTT.

V is TRBV7-9 and J is TRBJ2-3; 12 bases align to TRBD2. V shed 4 bases, J shed 7 bases, and the junction held 6 bases outside the gene matches. Germline V gene lookup returns CDR1 SEHNR and CDR2 FQNEAQ (reference sequence). This CDR3 is 15 amino acids long. CDR3 region: CASSSLAGGWNTQYF. DNA of the CDR3: TGTGCCAGCAGCTCCCTAGCGGGGGGGTGGAATACGCAGTATTTT. Full variable domain (remainder filled in from reference TRBV7-9 and TRBJ2-3): DTGVSQNPRHKITKRGQNVTFRCDPISEHNRLYWYRQTLGQGPEFLTYFQNEAQLEKSRLLSDRFSAERPKGSFSTLEIQRTEQGDSAMYLCASSSLAGGWNTQYFGPGTRLTVL.

This rearrangement joins TRBV2 to TRBJ2-2; D might be TRBD1 or TRBD2, each matching 5 bases. Per the germline V gene, CDR1 is SNHLY and CDR2 is FYNNEI. The germline V and J ends were trimmed by 6 bases and 6 bases, with 14 bases remaining between them. The CDR3 has 14 amino acids. As DNA, the CDR3 is TGTGCCAGCAGATGGGACGACGGGTCCGGGGAGCTGTTTTTT. Protein: CASRWDDGSGELFF.

This rearrangement joins TRBV5-4 to TRBJ1-2; D remains ambiguous. Germline-derived CDR1 and CDR2 are SGHNT and YYREEE (reference sequence). The length of the CDR3 is 13 residues. V lost 1 base and J 6 bases, leaving 10 bases between the germline ends. The CDR3 DNA reads TGTGCCAGCAGCTTGTACGGGATCGATGGCTACACCTTC. This encodes CASSLYGIDGYTF.

The chain combines TRBV5-4 with TRBJ2-5; 7 bases align to TRBD1. CDR1 and CDR2 (germline): SGHNT, YYREEE (reference sequence). The CDR3 spans 14 residues. V gave up 7 bases and J gave up 4 bases; unmatched junction bases: 10. The CDR3 coding sequence is TGTGCCAGCCGCCAGGACAGGTTGATAGAGACCCAGTACTTC. It encodes CASRQDRLIETQYF.

This sequence joins TRBV6-1 and TRBJ2-5, with D possibly matching TRBD1 (5 bases). Germline CDR1 and CDR2: MNHNS and SASEGT. This CDR3 is built from 15 residues. The V end was cut by 1 base, the J end by 0 bases, with 9 bases between. CDR3 coding DNA: TGTGCCAGCAGTGAAGGGACAATACACCAAGAGACCCAGTACTTC. Encoded protein: CASSEGTIHQETQYF.

The chain employs TRBV9 and TRBJ2-2, with TRBD2 identical over 11 bases. Germline V CDR1 and CDR2: SGDLS, YYNGEE. The CDR3 sequence is 17 residues long. After removal of 0 bases from V and 4 bases from J, the junction contained 5 bases not matched to a gene. CDR3 DNA sequence: TGTGCCAGCAGCGTAGAGGTAGGACTAGCGGGCACCGGGGAGCTGTTTTTT. Amino acid sequence: CASSVEVGLAGTGELFF.

This rearrangement joins TRBV7-6 to TRBJ1-1; possibly TRBD1 for D (5 bases). The CDR3 runs to 15 residues. Trimming cost V 4 bases and J 5 bases, with 17 bases left between them. Germline V CDR1 and CDR2: SGHVS, FNYEAQ. DNA of the CDR3: TGTGCCAGCAGCTGGGATACCAGGGCGGGAACTGAAGCTTTCTTT. This codes for CASSWDTRAGTEAFF.

Concerning this clone itself: This specimen includes other DNA sequences encoding the same CDR3. The gene calls are TRBV10-3 and TRBJ2-1; D tentatively reads TRBD1 or TRBD2 (5 bases each). From germline, CDR1 is ENHRY and CDR2 SYGVKD. This CDR3 is built from 11 residues. The V end lost 4 bases, the J end lost 9 bases, and 7 bases lay between the germline ends. CDR3 sequence: CAISGGGEQFF. The CDR3 bases are TGTGCCATCAGTGGTGGGGGTGAGCAGTTCTTC.

This sequence joins TRBV20-1 and TRBJ2-1; no reliable D call. The germline V and J ends were trimmed by 4 bases and 12 bases, with 10 bases remaining between them. Germline V gene data show CDR1 as DFQATT and CDR2 as SNEGSKA (reference sequence). The CDR3 sequence is 10 residues long. In nucleotides, the CDR3 is TGCAGTGCTACCTCCCGTGCGCAGTTCTTC. It specifies CSATSRAQFF.

The gene calls are TRBV5-1 and TRBJ1-5; TRBD1 aligns across 7 bases. The CDR3 is made up of 16 amino acids. V was pared by 0 bases and J by 6 bases, with 9 bases of the junction left unmatched. Germline V gives CDR1 SGHRS, CDR2 YFSETQ. CDR3 sequence: CASSLGPGAGGQPQHF. Written as DNA, the CDR3 is TGCGCCAGCAGCTTGGGTCCCGGGGCAGGGGGTCAGCCCCAGCATTTT.

The V gene is TRBV11-3, the J gene TRBJ2-5; 11 bases map to TRBD2. The CDR3 runs to 17 residues. Germline CDR1 reads SGHNT; CDR2 reads YENEEA. The junction had 9 bases not matched to a gene; V was cut back by 1 base and J by 5 bases. The CDR3 is CASSLGRTSGHTETQYF. CDR3 DNA sequence: TGTGCCAGCAGCTTAGGTCGGACTAGCGGGCACACGGAGACCCAGTACTTC.

The J gene is TRBJ2-2, the V gene TRBV4-1; no firm D call. Between the trimmed V and J ends, which lost 3 bases and 1 base, there was a span of 6 bases. This CDR3 is built from 14 residues. Germline V gene lookup returns CDR1 MGHRA and CDR2 YSYEKL. The CDR3: CASSHSQNTGELFF. For the CDR3, the DNA is TGCGCCAGCAGCCATTCACAGAACACCGGGGAGCTGTTTTTT.

The CDR3 protein is CASSQLGRAYEQYF. CDR3 nucleotide sequence: TGTGCCAGCAGCCAACTTGGACGAGCCTACGAGCAGTACTTC. The chain has TRBV11-2 and TRBJ2-7; D uncertain. Germline-derived CDR1 and CDR2 are SGHAT and FQNNGV. The V and J ends lost 5 bases and 2 bases respectively, with 13 bases between them. The CDR3 totals 14 residues.

In DNA, the CDR3 is TGTGCCAGCAGTACCAACAGACCCAGGGAGCCCCAGCATTTT. Translation gives CASSTNRPREPQHF. The chain has TRBV6-6 and TRBJ1-5; D may be TRBD1 (5 bases). The CDR3 extends over 14 amino acids. Germline V gene lookup returns CDR1 MNHNY and CDR2 SVGAGI (reference sequence). Trimming took 5 bases from V and 8 from J, leaving 16 bases between them.

This chain connects TRBV6-6 to TRBJ2-1, with TRBD1 matching over 8 bases. Germline V gene lookup returns CDR1 MNHNY and CDR2 SVGAGI (reference sequence). V dropped 7 bases and J dropped 0; count of bases not matched to a gene: 8. The CDR3 consists of 16 residues. The CDR3 sequence is CASTWDRSSSYNEQFF. The CDR3, as DNA: TGTGCCAGCACCTGGGACAGGTCTAGCTCCTACAATGAGCAGTTCTTC.